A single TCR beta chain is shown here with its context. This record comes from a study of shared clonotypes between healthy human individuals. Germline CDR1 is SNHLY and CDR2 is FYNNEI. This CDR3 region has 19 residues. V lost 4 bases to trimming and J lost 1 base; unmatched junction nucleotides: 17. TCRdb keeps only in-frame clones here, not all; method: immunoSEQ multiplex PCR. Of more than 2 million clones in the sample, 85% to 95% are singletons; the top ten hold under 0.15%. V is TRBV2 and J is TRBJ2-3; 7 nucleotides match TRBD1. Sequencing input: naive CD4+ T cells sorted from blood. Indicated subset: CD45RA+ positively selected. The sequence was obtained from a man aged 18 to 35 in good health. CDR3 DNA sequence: TGTGCCAGCAGTGCCCGACAGGGAATAGGGGGCCAGGGCACAGATACGCAGTATTTT. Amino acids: CASSARQGIGGQGTDTQYF.